Each of the 4 T cell receptor beta chains below was sequenced from the same sample in a study of shared clonotypes between healthy human individuals. The naive CD8 subset, CD45RO-negative cells positively selected for CCR7, excluded terminally differentiated effector memory CD45RA+ cells. Clones were read by immunoSEQ multiplex PCR, and TCRdb kept only the in-frame ones, dropping some. Of about 2,100,000 clones in the sample, approximately 94% were seen once. Input material: naive CD8+ T cells from PBMCs. These receptors were collected from a man younger than 30 in good health. Some clones in this sample may be carry-over from other donors' samples.

The chain links TRBV28 to TRBJ1-2; tentative D call: TRBD1 (6 bases). CDR3 size: 14 residues. V was clipped by 2 bases and J by 2 bases, with 9 bases between them. In germline, CDR1 is MDHEN, CDR2 SYDVKM. In DNA, the CDR3 is TGTGCCAGCAGTTTAGGGGGCGAGAACTATGGCTACACCTTC. This gives the protein CASSLGGENYGYTF.

This chain uses TRBV19 with TRBJ2-7; D may be TRBD2 (7 bases). The CDR3 loop spans 15 amino acids. The germline V gene encodes CDR1 LNHDA and CDR2 SQIVND (reference sequence). V dropped 1 base and J dropped 5 bases, with 15 bases sitting between them. Here the CDR3 reads CASSIAAGAEDEQYF. In DNA form, the CDR3 reads TGTGCCAGTAGTATAGCTGCGGGGGCTGAGGACGAGCAGTACTTC.

V is TRBV5-6 and J is TRBJ2-5; D is ambiguous. The CDR3 contains 11 residues. Germline CDR1 and CDR2: SGHDT and YYEEEE. The V end lost 1 base, the J end lost 7 bases, and 5 bases lay between the germline ends. The DNA of the CDR3 is TGTGCCAGCAGCTTGCGTGGGACCCAGTACTTC. It is translated as CASSLRGTQYF.

The chain couples TRBV4-2 to TRBJ2-7, with D maybe TRBD2 (6 bases). With 9 bases removed from V and 0 bases from J, the gap between germline ends came to 9 bases. This CDR3 has 12 amino acids. CDR1 is LGHNA, CDR2 YNFKEQ, per germline. The CDR3 protein is CASRGISYEQYF. The CDR3 DNA reads TGTGCCAGTCGGGGGATCTCCTACGAGCAGTACTTC.